This T cell receptor (beta chain) was sequenced during a study of human T cells and chemical hapten exposure. The CDR3 length is 15 residues. CDR1 is DFQATT, CDR2 SNEGSKA, per germline (reference sequence). V shed 5 bases, J shed 8 bases, and the junction held 13 bases outside the gene matches. MiXCR, run by TCRdb on the RACE reads, gives a single entry per CDR3 protein. The sample lists approximately 90,000 distinct CDR3 sequences; around 9% were seen once. Time point indicated: healthy volunteer bleed at 2 weeks. Unfractionated whole blood served as the source for total RNA extraction. This clonotype was seen a handful of times.

Sequencing used whole blood. The TCR originated in a female donor in good health. Some clones in this sample may be carry-over from other donors' samples. The chain uses TRBV20-1 and TRBJ2-1; 9 bases line up with TRBD2. The CDR3 nucleotides are TGCAGTGCTGCAGTTAGCGGGGGATTTAGGGATGAGCAGTTCTTC. This codes for CSAAVSGGFRDEQFF.